This TCR beta chain was obtained from a study of blood T cells in healthy people across ages (dated by TCRdb to between 2015 and 2016). For the wider study: In model experiments, roughly one uniquely barcoded TCR beta cDNA molecule per two T cells was captured by template switching. The study measured age-related changes in TCR beta repertoire diversity using deep sequencing normalized with unique cDNA molecular identifiers. Donors were grouped into four age groups: young (average 16 years), middle-aged (39), aged (about 60) and long-lived (around 80). To avoid experimental bias, donors of different ages were distributed randomly across sequencing lanes. The study analyzed two additional independent replicas of 1 million unique cDNA reads from the same blood draw for two donors, one aged 18 to 30 and one aged 80 or older.

Trimming takes 1 base off V and 3 bases off J; junction bases not matched to a gene: 3. Via the germline V gene (reference sequence), CDR1 is SEHNR and CDR2 FQNEAQ. The CDR3 spans 14 residues, from the cysteine through the phenylalanine. Just the 42-base CDR3 DNA is kept, in frame starting at base 1. Broader findings and caveats from the paper: Estimates of total diversity from one million sequenced T cells were regarded as lower bounds and underestimates. The percentage of naive T cells measured by flow cytometry correlated strongly with observed TCR beta diversity. Because the CMV infection status of the donors was unknown, age-related changes in expanded clonotypes may potentially have been confounded. As age increased, observed TCR beta diversity per million T cells dropped in a roughly linear way, and a significant reduction was already evident by age 40. Compared with the aged group, more naive CD4+ T cells, fewer expanded clones and increased TCR diversity were shown by the long-lived group, suggesting age selection. Conclusive comparison of naive and antigen-experienced compartments was prevented by the profiling of bulk unsorted PBMCs.

The library was prepared using 5' RACE. Sequencing instrument: Illumina HiSeq 2500. A second 7 to 11 cycle PCR used a sample-barcoded 5' primer and a J-beta primer mix. A template-switch 5' adaptor carrying 12 random nucleotides introduced a unique molecular identifier onto each TCR beta cDNA molecule. Each sample yielded at least 3 million CDR3-containing paired-end reads. First-strand cDNA synthesis was performed from all RNA using the Mint cDNA synthesis kit, with priming by a TRBC-specific oligonucleotide. Following uracil-DNA glycosylase treatment, a first 18-cycle PCR with universal primers M1SS and BC2_uni_R was performed on all cDNA. In the source study's methods: Each sample was normalized by randomly selecting 1 million high-quality reads, each carrying a distinct molecular identifier. Instead of being binned into consensus sequences, reads with shared molecular identifiers were discarded. CDR3 identification, clonotype clustering and error correction used MiTCR with a Q25 quality threshold and the strictest error-elimination algorithm. A nonparametric unseen species model with Euler transformation was used to estimate lower-bound total TCR beta diversity. TCRdb trimmed public reads at Q25 via fastp, called clones via MiXCR and kept in-frame beta chains. Here each entry gathers all rows of one CDR3 protein and keeps the most common genes and DNA. The authors' filters were not applied to this entry. In this sample the table shows 730,000 or so distinct CDR3 sequences, 40% to 45% of which occur a single time. The biggest ten clones account for 30% of the sample.

The table lists this clonotype with a count of one. Its specific antigen is unknown. The input lacks base qualities; no much larger clone sits a single base away. Evidence from one read is weak. The donors were roughly 40 Caucasian individuals from Russia, aged roughly 6 to 90 years, who were systemically healthy. Around 9.9 milliliters of peripheral blood were collected from each donor into EDTA-treated Vacutainer tubes. PBMCs were isolated by Ficoll-Paque density-gradient centrifugation, with at least 6 million obtained per sample. Trizol reagent was used to extract total RNA from the PBMCs, yielding at least 6 micrograms per sample. The percentages of naive CD45RAhigh/CD27high T cells were determined by flow cytometry on a PBMC aliquot from every donor.

The source is a man of 80 years or more in good health. The chain uses TRBV7-9 and TRBJ2-7; TRBD2 fits 7 bases in the junction. Sample: blood. Read as DNA, the sequence is TGTGCCAGCAGCTTAGATGCGGGGGTCTACGAGCAGTACTTC. Its protein product is CASSLDAGVYEQYF.